These T cell receptor beta chains were read from a single sample in a study of cytomegalovirus exposure and HLA in healthy donors. Sequenced by immunoSEQ multiplex PCR; TCRdb stores in-frame clones only, minus some. This table holds around 65,000 clones, just under 80% found once. Specimen: PBMCs. The receptors come from a woman younger than 45 in good health and CMV-seronegative. The CDR3 runs from the conserved cysteine through the conserved F or W.

cdr3_length	v_call	j_call	cdr3_aa
16	TRBV30	TRBJ1-5	CAWSELFGLGNQPQHF
17	TRBV30	TRBJ2-7	CAWRGSPGTWSSYEQYF
12	TRBV29-1	TRBJ1-1	CSVQGARTEAFF
14	TRBV15	TRBJ1-1	CATSRDALPGGAFF
17	TRBV4-2	TRBJ2-3	CASSQDPAGVDTDTQYF
16	TRBV5-6	TRBJ2-5	CASSPFRQGRQETQYF
15	TRBV9	TRBJ1-2	CASSLGQGGTYGYTF
14	TRBV30	TRBJ2-7	CAWMGQTAPYEQYF
14	TRBV18	TRBJ1-2	CASSPLPGNYGYTF
15	TRBV28	TRBJ2-7	CASSPLTGGPYEQYF